This passage covers 23 T cell receptor beta chains from one sample sequenced in a study of blood T cell repertoires in COVID-19. Some clones are missing from TCRdb's copy, which holds only in-frame ones; the method was immunoSEQ multiplex PCR. Seen here are about 190,000 clones, over 75% observed once, and the top ten hold roughly 12%. Sequenced input: peripheral blood. The source of these receptors is a woman between 50 and 59 years old with acute or convalescent COVID-19.

The gene calls are TRBV7-2 and TRBJ2-2; a possible D gene is TRBD1 (6 bases). The CDR3 covers 14 residues. V was shortened by 1 base and J by 4 bases, with 7 bases between the two germline ends. The germline CDR1 and CDR2 sequences are SGHTA and FQGNSA. DNA of the CDR3: TGTGCCAGCAGCTTAGTAGGGGGCACCGGGGAGCTGTTTTTT. Its protein product is CASSLVGGTGELFF.

This chain links TRBV27 with TRBJ1-1; D is ambiguous. Trimming left V 2 bases short and J 1 base short, with 11 bases between. This CDR3 has 15 amino acids. Per germline, CDR1 MNHEY and CDR2 SMNVEV (reference sequence). CDR3 sequence (DNA): TGTGCCAGCAGTTTAGCGGGGTCACCGAACACTGAAGCTTTCTTT. Its protein product is CASSLAGSPNTEAFF.

V and J are TRBV18 and TRBJ2-6, with 7 bases lining up with TRBD1. With 2 bases clipped from V and 3 bases from J, the junction kept 13 bases outside the gene matches. The CDR3 has 19 amino acids. CDR1 is KGHSH, CDR2 LQKENI, per germline. CDR3 bases: TGTGCCAGCTCACCAATAAGGACTCGACAGGGCGGTGGGGCCAACGTCCTGACTTTC. It is translated as CASSPIRTRQGGGANVLTF.

V usage is TRBV7-9 and J usage is TRBJ2-1; the match to TRBD2 covers 16 bases. With V trimmed by 2 bases and J by 15 bases, 7 bases remained unmatched. CDR1 is SEHNR and CDR2 is FQNEAQ in the germline V gene (reference sequence). CDR3 length equals 15 residues. The CDR3 sequence: CASSLPGTSGRAAFF. The DNA for the CDR3 is TGTGCCAGCAGCTTACCTGGGACTAGCGGGAGGGCCGCGTTCTTC.

The chain carries TRBV21-1 and TRBJ1-2. TRBV21-1 is a listed pseudogene. This CDR3 comprises 15 residues. The CDR3 sequence is CASSNEGLVNYGYTF. Written as DNA, the CDR3 is TGTGCCAGCAGCAACGAGGGTTTGGTTAACTATGGCTACACCTTC.

V is TRBV5-1 and J is TRBJ2-7; D is unclear. The germline gives CDR1 SGHRS, CDR2 YFSETQ. V was shortened by 3 bases and J by 5 bases, with 15 bases between the two germline ends. CDR3 length: 14 amino acids. The DNA of the CDR3 is TGCGCCAGCAGCTCTCAGGCCTCCAGAGACGAGCAGTACTTC. It is translated as CASSSQASRDEQYF.

CDR3 amino acids: CASSLVGGTTDTQYF. The DNA for the CDR3 is TGTGCCAGCAGCTTAGTCGGCGGTACCACAGATACGCAGTATTTT. The chain joins TRBV7-2 to TRBJ2-3; D remains ambiguous. The CDR3 length is 15 residues. CDR1 and CDR2 (germline): SGHTA, FQGNSA. The ends were cut back, 1 base at V and 2 bases at J, with 10 bases in the middle.

The chain is built from TRBV28 and TRBJ1-2; D possibly corresponds to TRBD1 (6 bases). Trimming shortened V by 7 bases and J by 2 bases, and 14 bases separated the two germline ends. CDR3 size: 14 residues. Germline lookup yields CDR1 MDHEN and CDR2 SYDVKM. The CDR3 nucleotides are TGTGCCAGCACCCCGTCGGACAGAAACTATGGCTACACCTTC. Protein: CASTPSDRNYGYTF.

The chain joins TRBV19 to TRBJ1-5; TRBD1 agrees at 8 bases. The trim removed 5 bases at V and 3 bases at J, leaving 3 bases unmatched. Germline assignment: CDR1 LNHDA and CDR2 SQIVND (reference sequence). This CDR3 has 14 amino acids. CDR3 nucleotide sequence: TGTGCCAGTAGTGTGACAGGGGACAATCAGCCCCAGCATTTT. Protein product: CASSVTGDNQPQHF.

The genes are TRBV28 and TRBJ2-4; a possible D gene is TRBD1 (6 bases). Germline CDR1 is MDHEN and CDR2 is SYDVKM. Trimming shortened V by 3 bases and J by 6 bases, and 15 bases separated the two germline ends. The CDR3 covers 15 residues. The CDR3 is CASSFRTGMGNIQYF. Written as DNA, the CDR3 is TGTGCCAGCAGTTTTAGAACAGGGATGGGAAACATTCAGTACTTC.

The V and J genes are TRBV3-1 (or the pseudogene TRBV3-2) and TRBJ2-2, with D unresolved. The CDR3 is 14 residues long. The germline V and J ends were trimmed by 1 base and 5 bases, with 8 bases remaining between them. Germline CDR1 LGHDT, CDR2 YNNKEL (reference sequence). CDR3 coding DNA: TGTGCCAGCAGCCAAGGACAACCAACCGGGGAGCTGTTTTTT. It is translated as CASSQGQPTGELFF.

This rearrangement joins TRBV7-2 to TRBJ1-1; 9 bases align to TRBD1. V was clipped by 3 bases and J by 3 bases; unmatched bases: 2. Germline V CDR1 and CDR2: SGHTA, FQGNSA. The CDR3 sequence is 14 residues long. The CDR3 here is CASSFGTGHTEAFF. The CDR3 nucleotides are TGTGCCAGCAGCTTTGGGACAGGGCACACTGAAGCTTTCTTT.

The rearrangement uses TRBV28 and TRBJ1-4; a weak D match, TRBD1 (6 bases). CDR1 MDHEN and CDR2 SYDVKM come from the germline V gene. This CDR3 contains 13 residues. Deletions cut 6 bases from V and 4 bases from J, with 9 bases between. CDR3 nucleotide sequence: TGTGCCAGCAGGGGACACCTTAATGAAAAACTGTTTTTT. It codes for CASRGHLNEKLFF.

This chain uses TRBV3-1 (or the pseudogene TRBV3-2) with TRBJ1-1; unclear D gene. V was trimmed by 1 base and J by 3 bases, leaving 6 bases between them. The CDR3 spans 13 residues. The germline V gene has CDR1 LGHDT and CDR2 YNNKEL (reference sequence). CDR3 sequence reads: CASSQAEYTEAFF. Here the CDR3 DNA reads TGTGCCAGCAGCCAAGCGGAGTACACTGAAGCTTTCTTT.

The chain joins TRBV30 to TRBJ2-7; tentatively, D is TRBD2 (5 bases). Germline V lookup: CDR1 GTSNPN, CDR2 SVGIG (reference sequence). Between the trimmed V and J ends, which lost 0 bases and 11 bases, there was a span of 17 bases. CDR3 length equals 13 residues. The CDR3 coding sequence is TGTGCCTGGAGTGTGCGGTCGGAGGTGAGCAAGTACTTC. Protein product: CAWSVRSEVSKYF.

The V gene is TRBV5-6, the J gene TRBJ2-1, with TRBD2 matching 7 bases. The length of the CDR3 is 15 residues. The ends lost 4 bases at V and 6 bases at J; junction bases unmatched: 10. Germline values: CDR1 SGHDT, CDR2 YYEEEE. The DNA of the CDR3 is TGTGCCAGCAGCCTCCCCTGGGGGGGACGCAATGAGCAGTTCTTC. Its translation is CASSLPWGGRNEQFF. Drawing the rest from reference TRBV5-6 and TRBJ2-1, the complete variable domain is DAGVTQSPTHLIKTRGQQVTLRCSPKSGHDTVSWYQQALGQGPQFIFQYYEEEERQRGNFPDRFSGHQFPNYSSELNVNALLLGDSALYLCASSLPWGGRNEQFFGPGTRLTVL.

In DNA, the CDR3 is TGTGCCAGCTCGTCGACTAGCGGTTCTACGGATGAGCAGTTCTTC. It encodes CASSSTSGSTDEQFF. The V call is TRBV18, the J call TRBJ2-1; 9 nucleotides match TRBD2. The trim removed 6 bases at V and 8 bases at J, leaving 11 bases unmatched. CDR1 and CDR2 from the germline V gene are KGHSH and LQKENI. The CDR3 has 15 amino acids.

This clone turned up a few times. This chain connects TRBV9 to TRBJ1-5, with 7 bases that match TRBD1. Trimming took 0 bases from V and 6 from J; bases not matched to a gene: 3. The germline V gene encodes CDR1 SGDLS and CDR2 YYNGEE. CDR3 size: 14 residues. CDR3 sequence (DNA): TGTGCCAGCAGCGTAGAAGGGGGCAGTCAGCCCCAGCATTTT. It codes for CASSVEGGSQPQHF.

This rearrangement joins TRBV24-1 to TRBJ2-4, with TRBD1 matching over 9 bases. The CDR3 length is 16 residues. After removal of 7 bases from V and 6 bases from J, the junction contained 12 bases not matched to a gene. The V gene's germline CDR1 is KGHDR and CDR2 SFDVKD. For the CDR3, the DNA is TGTGCCACCAGGGCCGAAGGGACAGGGCTAATAAACATTCAGTACTTC. This codes for CATRAEGTGLINIQYF.

This rearrangement joins TRBV21-1 to TRBJ2-7; the D call TRBD2 from the table was never checked on the DNA. TRBV21-1 is marked as a pseudogene. This CDR3 spans 15 amino acids. The CDR3 spells CASSVPSGRFYEQYF. CDR3 DNA: TGTGCCAGCAGCGTCCCTAGCGGGAGGTTCTACGAGCAGTACTTC.

The chain couples TRBV5-1 to TRBJ1-2, with 7 bases identical to TRBD1. J was trimmed by 8 bases and V by 6 bases; bases with no gene match: 7. Per the germline V gene, CDR1 is SGHRS and CDR2 is YFSETQ. This CDR3 has 12 amino acids. CDR3 protein: CASKLGQQGYTF. The DNA of the CDR3 is TGCGCCAGCAAACTGGGACAGCAGGGCTACACCTTC.

This chain joins TRBV6-5 and TRBJ1-2, with 7 bases matching TRBD1. J gave up 8 bases and V 6 bases, and 12 bases lay outside the gene matches. Germline CDR1 and CDR2: MNHEY and SVGAGI. This CDR3 region has 14 residues. DNA of the CDR3: TGTGCCAGCAGATCGACAGGGAGTCTCCAGGGCTACACCTTC. Encoded protein: CASRSTGSLQGYTF.

V usage is TRBV19 and J usage is TRBJ1-5; a possible D gene is TRBD1 (5 bases). The CDR3 consists of 13 residues. V shed 3 bases and J shed 7 bases, with 10 bases lying between them. Germline CDR1 LNHDA, CDR2 SQIVND (reference sequence). The CDR3 DNA reads TGTGCCAGTAGTATGCAGGGCACCCAGCCCCAGCATTTT. Its translation: CASSMQGTQPQHF.